The 20 T cell receptor beta chains below were found in one sample sequenced in a study of shared clonotypes between healthy human individuals. Measured with immunoSEQ multiplex PCR; TCRdb has only the in-frame clones, and not every one. The data contain some 550,000 clones, more than 95% of them singletons. The sample was naive CD4+ T cells sorted from blood. The subset was: CD45RA+ positively selected. The receptors were sampled from a young woman in good health.

This clone was seen once. The CDR3 DNA reads as TGTGCCAGCAGTGAAGGGTGGGGGCAACAGGGGACAATAAGTAAGGGTCCAGCTTTCTTT. Amino acid sequence: CASSEGWGQQGTISKGPAFF. V gene TRBV6-1 combines with J gene TRBJ1-1; 7 bases are shared with TRBD1. J was trimmed by 10 bases and V by 1 base; bases with no gene match: 27. CDR3 size: 20 residues. The germline V gene has CDR1 MNHNS and CDR2 SASEGT.

The CDR3 loop is CASSFLGDLNTEAFF. The CDR3 nucleotides are TGTGCCAGCAGCTTTTTGGGGGACCTCAACACTGAAGCTTTCTTT. The genes are TRBV7-2 and TRBJ1-1; possible D gene TRBD1, 5 bases. The CDR3 covers 15 residues. Germline V gene lookup returns CDR1 SGHTA and CDR2 FQGNSA. The V gene lost 3 bases and the J gene lost 2 bases, with 13 bases spanning the gap.

This chain connects TRBV18 to TRBJ2-4; 10 bases fit TRBD2. CDR1 is KGHSH, CDR2 LQKENI, per germline. This CDR3 region has 19 residues. With 2 bases clipped from V and 7 bases from J, the junction kept 17 bases outside the gene matches. The CDR3 sequence is CASSPGSTRASGSRNIQYF. The CDR3 region has the DNA TGTGCCAGCTCACCAGGTTCGACTAGGGCTAGCGGGAGTCGTAACATTCAGTACTTC.

This clone was recorded once. V is TRBV5-6 and J is TRBJ1-2, with D possibly TRBD1 on 6 matching bases. The CDR3 has 13 residues. Germline V gene data show CDR1 as SGHDT and CDR2 as YYEEEE. Trimming left V 1 base short and J 5 bases short, with 9 bases between. CDR3 sequence reads: CASSLSGTYGYTF. Written as DNA, the CDR3 is TGTGCCAGCAGCTTGAGCGGGACATATGGCTACACCTTC. The full variable domain, rest sourced from reference TRBV5-6 and TRBJ1-2, is DAGVTQSPTHLIKTRGQQVTLRCSPKSGHDTVSWYQQALGQGPQFIFQYYEEEERQRGNFPDRFSGHQFPNYSSELNVNALLLGDSALYLCASSLSGTYGYTFGSGTRLTVV.

The chain uses TRBV11-2 and TRBJ2-2, with D possibly matching TRBD2 (6 bases). V lost 1 base to trimming and J lost 5 bases, with 11 bases between them. Germline CDR1 and CDR2: SGHAT and FQNNGV. The length of the CDR3 is 15 residues. The chain's CDR3 is CASSLVSGRTGELFF. The CDR3 DNA reads as TGTGCCAGCAGCTTAGTCAGCGGGCGGACCGGGGAGCTGTTTTTT.

V is TRBV5-1 and J is TRBJ1-4; TRBD1 agrees at 10 bases. Germline CDR1 is SGHRS and CDR2 is YFSETQ. Trimming removed 3 bases from V and 9 bases from J; junction bases left unmatched: 8. This CDR3 has 15 residues. The CDR3 spells CASSSRDRGIQKLFF. Here the CDR3 DNA reads TGCGCCAGCAGCTCCCGGGACAGGGGAATTCAAAAACTGTTTTTT.

The CDR3, as DNA: TGCGCCAGCAGCTTGGAGTCCAGGGGGCTTGGGGAGCTGTTTTTT. This sequence encodes CASSLESRGLGELFF. The chain uses TRBV5-1 and TRBJ2-2; 8 nucleotides agree with TRBD1. The CDR3 extends over 15 amino acids. The germline gives CDR1 SGHRS, CDR2 YFSETQ. Trimming removed 0 bases from V and 8 bases from J; junction bases left unmatched: 6.

The chain links TRBV19 to TRBJ2-7, with a possible D match to TRBD2 (5 bases). The CDR3 consists of 13 residues. With 6 bases removed from V and 4 bases from J, the gap between germline ends came to 13 bases. Germline-derived CDR1 and CDR2 are LNHDA and SQIVND (reference sequence). The CDR3 DNA reads TGTGCCAGTAGCCTAGGACTGCAATACGAGCAGTACTTC. It specifies CASSLGLQYEQYF.

The rearrangement links TRBV7-9 to TRBJ2-5, with D perhaps TRBD1 (6 bases). V lost 1 base and J 5 bases, leaving 17 bases between the germline ends. CDR1 and CDR2 from the germline V gene are SEHNR and FQNEAQ (reference sequence). The CDR3 extends over 16 amino acids. The CDR3 DNA reads as TGTGCCAGCAGCTTAGAACCGCAGGGGACCTGGGAGACCCAGTACTTC. It yields the protein CASSLEPQGTWETQYF.

V gene TRBV5-1 combines with J gene TRBJ2-1, with 10 positions matching TRBD2. CDR1 is SGHRS, CDR2 YFSETQ, per germline. This CDR3 contains 15 residues. The J segment lost 4 bases and the V segment lost 4 bases, leaving 5 bases of the junction unmatched. The CDR3 DNA reads TGCGCCAGCAGCCGGACTAGCGGAGTATACAATGAGCAGTTCTTC. Its protein is CASSRTSGVYNEQFF.

The genes are TRBV7-8 and TRBJ1-2; TRBD1 matches at 8 bases. Germline trimming cut 5 bases from V and 8 bases from J; bases unmatched to any gene: 13. CDR3 length: 15 residues. From germline, CDR1 is SGHVS and CDR2 FQNEAQ. CDR3 coding DNA: TGTGCCAGCAGCGCCGGACAGGGAGGGGACGGCGGCTACACCTTC. Encoded protein: CASSAGQGGDGGYTF.

This clone was found a few times. This sequence joins TRBV30 and TRBJ2-2; 8 bases are a match to TRBD2. Germline-derived CDR1 and CDR2 are GTSNPN and SVGIG (reference sequence). The ends lost 3 bases at V and 10 bases at J; junction bases unmatched: 10. This CDR3 spans 14 amino acids. For the CDR3, the DNA is TGTGCCTGGAGACGACTAGCGAGGGTTGAGGAGCTGTTTTTT. This gives the protein CAWRRLARVEELFF.

The chain uses TRBV11-2 and TRBJ2-7; 11 bases are shared with TRBD2. Germline V gene sequence: CDR1 SGHAT, CDR2 FQNNGV. The CDR3 is 15 amino acids. The ends lost 1 base at V and 3 bases at J; junction bases unmatched: 2. The CDR3 reads CASSLVGTSGYEQYF. The CDR3 coding sequence is TGTGCCAGCAGCTTAGTTGGGACTAGCGGCTACGAGCAGTACTTC.

This chain links TRBV28 with TRBJ2-2; D ambiguous. This CDR3 region has 16 residues. V dropped 4 bases and J dropped 2 bases, with 14 bases sitting between them. Germline-derived CDR1 and CDR2 are MDHEN and SYDVKM. CDR3 region: CASSSPGSSNTGELFF. CDR3 coding DNA: TGTGCCAGCAGTTCCCCAGGATCATCCAACACCGGGGAGCTGTTTTTT.

CDR3 nucleotide sequence: TGTGCCAGCAGCGTTTCCGCAGCACCGACCGGGGAGCTGTTTTTT. Translation: CASSVSAAPTGELFF. The chain joins TRBV9 to TRBJ2-2; D remains ambiguous. The CDR3 consists of 15 residues. Germline V gene data show CDR1 as SGDLS and CDR2 as YYNGEE. The germline V and J ends were trimmed by 2 bases and 5 bases, with 13 bases remaining between them.

The chain recombines TRBV28 with TRBJ2-2; 8 bases agree with TRBD2. Per the germline V gene, CDR1 is MDHEN and CDR2 is SYDVKM. This CDR3 is 14 amino acids long. After removal of 6 bases from V and 5 bases from J, the junction contained 5 bases not matched to a gene. CDR3 bases: TGTGCCAGCAGGGCCCGGGGGGGGACCGGGGAGCTGTTTTTT. Its protein is CASRARGGTGELFF. The full variable domain, rest sourced from reference TRBV28 and TRBJ2-2, is DVKVTQSSRYLVKRTGEKVFLECVQDMDHENMFWYRQDPGLGLRLIYFSYDVKMKEKGDIPEGYSVSREKKERFSLILESASTNQTSMYLCASRARGGTGELFFGEGSRLTVL.

The chain joins TRBV6-6 to TRBJ1-4; D ambiguous. Trimming stripped 5 bases from V and 0 bases from J, with 7 bases between. This CDR3 region has 14 residues. The germline gives CDR1 MNHNY, CDR2 SVGAGI (reference sequence). CDR3 residues: CASSTPPTNEKLFF. The CDR3 nucleotides are TGTGCCAGCAGTACCCCCCCAACTAATGAAAAACTGTTTTTT.

This chain links TRBV5-1 with TRBJ2-3, with 7 bases that match TRBD2. CDR1 and CDR2 from the germline V gene are SGHRS and YFSETQ. J gave up 4 bases and V 8 bases, and 10 bases lay outside the gene matches. The CDR3 extends over 14 amino acids. The CDR3 here is CASGAGRNPDTQYF. CDR3 nucleotides: TGCGCCAGTGGTGCCGGGAGGAATCCAGATACGCAGTATTTT.

This clone has a single count. The V gene is TRBV5-1, the J gene TRBJ2-3; D gene unclear. This CDR3 has 15 amino acids. Germline assignment: CDR1 SGHRS and CDR2 YFSETQ. The germline V and J ends were trimmed by 2 bases and 0 bases, with 10 bases remaining between them. CDR3 loop: CASSFRLASTDTQYF. The CDR3 nucleotides are TGCGCCAGCAGCTTCCGGTTGGCTAGCACAGATACGCAGTATTTT. Together with reference TRBV5-1 and TRBJ2-3, the CDR3 gives the full variable domain: KAGVTQTPRYLIKTRGQQVTLSCSPISGHRSVSWYQQTPGQGLQFLFEYFSETQRNKGNFPGRFSGRQFSNSRSEMNVSTLELGDSALYLCASSFRLASTDTQYFGPGTRLTVL.

The V and J genes are TRBV25-1 and TRBJ2-2; D unresolved. The length of the CDR3 is 15 residues. Between the trimmed V and J ends, which lost 3 bases and 0 bases, there was a span of 8 bases. Germline CDR1 and CDR2: MGHDK and SYGVNS. CDR3 coding DNA: TGTGCCAGCAGTGATTCCCTCTCGAACACCGGGGAGCTGTTTTTT. It codes for CASSDSLSNTGELFF.